This is a list of T cell receptor beta chains from one sample in a study of blood T cells in healthy people across ages. TCRdb used MiXCR to reprocess the 5' RACE reads, holding one entry per CDR3 protein. Here the sample spans 650,000 or so distinct CDR3 sequences, approximately 52% being singletons. Sequencing used blood. The receptors originated from a woman aged 80 or over in good health. Each CDR3 is given with its conserved first and last residue. Rows give clone size only sometimes, using once, few, many, or a class for an expanded clone.

clone_size: -
j_call: TRBJ1-6
v_call: TRBV27
cdr3_aa: CASSFGSSYNSPPHF

clone_size: -
j_call: TRBJ2-1
v_call: TRBV4-2
cdr3_aa: CASSQIGGGPSEQFF

clone_size: few
j_call: TRBJ2-5
v_call: TRBV12-3/TRBV12-4
cdr3_aa: CASSRSASGWGETQYF

clone_size: once
j_call: TRBJ1-4
v_call: TRBV28
cdr3_aa: CASSLGGCSGELFF

clone_size: many
j_call: TRBJ2-3
v_call: TRBV7-2
cdr3_aa: CAIGTSGNTDTQYF

clone_size: many
j_call: TRBJ2-3
v_call: TRBV12-3/TRBV12-4
cdr3_aa: CASKPRGYTQYF

clone_size: -
j_call: TRBJ2-1
v_call: TRBV15
cdr3_aa: CATSMWAIGAEQFF

clone_size: few
j_call: TRBJ1-2
v_call: TRBV20-1
cdr3_aa: CSARVGYTF

clone_size: -
j_call: TRBJ2-3
v_call: TRBV20-1
cdr3_aa: CSGIGSLDTQYF

clone_size: -
j_call: TRBJ1-5
v_call: TRBV7-9
cdr3_aa: CASSSGTGVWQPQHF

clone_size: -
j_call: TRBJ2-7
v_call: TRBV5-4
cdr3_aa: CASSLKTGEDEQYF

clone_size: many
j_call: TRBJ2-1
v_call: TRBV7-8
cdr3_aa: CASSLRRGRVNNEQFF

clone_size: -
j_call: TRBJ2-7
v_call: TRBV7-2
cdr3_aa: CASTNRQNYEQYF